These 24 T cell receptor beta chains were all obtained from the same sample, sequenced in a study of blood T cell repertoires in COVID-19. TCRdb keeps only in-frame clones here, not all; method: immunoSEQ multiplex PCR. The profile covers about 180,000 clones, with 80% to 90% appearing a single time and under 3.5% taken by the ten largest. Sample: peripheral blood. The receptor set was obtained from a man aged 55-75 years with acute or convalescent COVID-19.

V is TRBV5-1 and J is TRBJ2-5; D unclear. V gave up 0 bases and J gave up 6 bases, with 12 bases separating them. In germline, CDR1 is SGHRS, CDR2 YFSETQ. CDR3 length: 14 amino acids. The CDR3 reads CASSLGVPHKTQYF. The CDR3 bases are TGCGCCAGCAGCTTGGGTGTACCCCACAAGACCCAGTACTTC.

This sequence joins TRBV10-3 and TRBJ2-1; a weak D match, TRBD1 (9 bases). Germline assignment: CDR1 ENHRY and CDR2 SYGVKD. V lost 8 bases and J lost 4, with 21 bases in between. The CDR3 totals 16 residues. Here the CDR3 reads CAIGGGTGLEYNEQFF. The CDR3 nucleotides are TGTGCCATCGGCGGGGGGACAGGGCTGGAGTACAATGAGCAGTTCTTC.

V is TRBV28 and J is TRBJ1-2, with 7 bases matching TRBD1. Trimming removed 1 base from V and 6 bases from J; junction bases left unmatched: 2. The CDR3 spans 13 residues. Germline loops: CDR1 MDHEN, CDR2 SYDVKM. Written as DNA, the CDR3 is TGTGCCAGCAGTTTATTACAGGGGAATGGCTACACCTTC. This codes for CASSLLQGNGYTF.

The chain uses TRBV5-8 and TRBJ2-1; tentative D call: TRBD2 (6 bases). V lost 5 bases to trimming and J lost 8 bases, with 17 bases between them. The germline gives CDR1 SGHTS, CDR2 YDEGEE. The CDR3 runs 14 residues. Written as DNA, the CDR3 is TGTGCCAGCAGACGGGAGCGCGAGTGGGATGAGCAGTTCTTC. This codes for CASRREREWDEQFF.

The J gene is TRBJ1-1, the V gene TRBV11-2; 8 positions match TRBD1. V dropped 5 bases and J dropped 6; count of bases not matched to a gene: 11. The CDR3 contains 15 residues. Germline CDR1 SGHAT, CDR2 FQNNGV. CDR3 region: CASSRTGWDEAEAFF. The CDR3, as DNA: TGTGCCAGCAGCAGGACAGGGTGGGACGAGGCTGAAGCTTTCTTT.

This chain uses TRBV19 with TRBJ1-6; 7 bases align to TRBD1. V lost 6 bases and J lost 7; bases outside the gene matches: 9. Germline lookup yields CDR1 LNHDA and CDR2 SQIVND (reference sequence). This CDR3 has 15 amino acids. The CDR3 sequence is CASRTDRAGNSPLHF. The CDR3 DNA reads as TGTGCCAGTAGGACCGACAGGGCGGGAAATTCACCCCTCCACTTT. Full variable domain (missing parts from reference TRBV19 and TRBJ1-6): DGGITQSPKYLFRKEGQNVTLSCEQNLNHDAMYWYRQDPGQGLRLIYYSQIVNDFQKGDIAEGYSVSREKKESFPLTVTSAQKNPTAFYLCASRTDRAGNSPLHFGNGTRLTVT.

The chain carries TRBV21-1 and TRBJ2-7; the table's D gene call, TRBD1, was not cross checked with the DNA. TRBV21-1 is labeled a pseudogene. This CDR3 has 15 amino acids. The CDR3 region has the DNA TGTGCCAGCAGCAAAGGGACAGGGGGTTTCTACGAGCAGTACTTC. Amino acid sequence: CASSKGTGGFYEQYF.

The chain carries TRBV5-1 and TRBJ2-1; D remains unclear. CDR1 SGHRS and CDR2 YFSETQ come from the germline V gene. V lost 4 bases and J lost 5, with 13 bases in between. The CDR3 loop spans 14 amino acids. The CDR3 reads CASSPEVSHNEQFF. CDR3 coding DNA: TGCGCCAGCAGCCCCGAGGTGAGCCACAATGAGCAGTTCTTC.

The chain's CDR3 is CASSPSGLAGGRVTGELFF. CDR3 bases: TGTGCCAGTAGCCCCTCCGGACTAGCGGGAGGCCGTGTCACCGGGGAGCTGTTTTTT. This chain uses TRBV19 with TRBJ2-2; 14 bases are a match to TRBD2. This CDR3 region has 19 residues. Germline V lookup: CDR1 LNHDA, CDR2 SQIVND (reference sequence). The ends lost 6 bases at V and 4 bases at J; junction bases unmatched: 13.

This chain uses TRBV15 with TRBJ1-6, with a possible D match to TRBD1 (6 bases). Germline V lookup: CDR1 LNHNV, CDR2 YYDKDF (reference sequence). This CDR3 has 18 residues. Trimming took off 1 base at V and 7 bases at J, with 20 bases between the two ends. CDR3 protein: CATSRVFLQGSKNSPLHF. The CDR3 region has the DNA TGTGCCACCAGCAGAGTTTTTTTACAGGGTAGTAAGAATTCACCCCTCCACTTT.

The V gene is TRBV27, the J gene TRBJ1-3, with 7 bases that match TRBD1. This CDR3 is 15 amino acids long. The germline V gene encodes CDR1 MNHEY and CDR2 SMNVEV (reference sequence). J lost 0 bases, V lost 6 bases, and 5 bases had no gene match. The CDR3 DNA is TGTGCCAGCAGGAGGACAGGTAGCTCTGGAAACACCATATATTTT. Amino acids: CASRRTGSSGNTIYF.

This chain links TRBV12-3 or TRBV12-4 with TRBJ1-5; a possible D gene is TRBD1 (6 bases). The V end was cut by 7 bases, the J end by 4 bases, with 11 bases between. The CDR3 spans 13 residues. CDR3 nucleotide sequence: TGTGCCAGCATAGATACAGGGAATCAGCCCCAGCATTTT. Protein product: CASIDTGNQPQHF.

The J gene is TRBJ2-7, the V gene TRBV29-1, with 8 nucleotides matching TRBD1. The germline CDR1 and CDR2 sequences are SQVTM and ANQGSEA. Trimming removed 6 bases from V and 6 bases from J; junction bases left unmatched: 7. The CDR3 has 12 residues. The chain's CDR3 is CSVADRVVEQYF. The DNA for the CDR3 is TGCAGCGTCGCGGACAGGGTCGTCGAGCAGTACTTC.

This chain's CDR3 is CASTPGTGAATNEKLFF. Here the CDR3 DNA reads TGTGCCAGCACTCCCGGGACAGGGGCCGCAACTAATGAAAAACTGTTTTTT. The rearrangement joins TRBV7-9 to TRBJ1-4; 10 bases map to TRBD1. There are 17 residues in the CDR3. Germline V lookup: CDR1 SEHNR, CDR2 FQNEAQ (reference sequence). J gave up 0 bases and V 7 bases, and 8 bases lay outside the gene matches.

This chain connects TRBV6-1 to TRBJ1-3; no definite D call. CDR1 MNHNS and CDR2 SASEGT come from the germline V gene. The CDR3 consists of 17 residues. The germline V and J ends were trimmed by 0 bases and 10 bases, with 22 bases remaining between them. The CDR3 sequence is CASSEARAALELRTIYF. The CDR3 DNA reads TGTGCCAGCAGTGAAGCGCGGGCGGCTCTGGAACTTCGAACCATATATTTT.

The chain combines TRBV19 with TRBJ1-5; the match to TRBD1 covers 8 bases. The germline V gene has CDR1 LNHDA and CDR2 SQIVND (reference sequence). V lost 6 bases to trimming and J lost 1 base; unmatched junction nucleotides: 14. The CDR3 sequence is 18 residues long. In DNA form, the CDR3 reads TGTGCCAGTAGATCCCCGACAGGGGCCCGTCGAAGCAATCAGCCCCAGCATTTT. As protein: CASRSPTGARRSNQPQHF. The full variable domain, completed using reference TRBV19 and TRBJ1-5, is DGGITQSPKYLFRKEGQNVTLSCEQNLNHDAMYWYRQDPGQGLRLIYYSQIVNDFQKGDIAEGYSVSREKKESFPLTVTSAQKNPTAFYLCASRSPTGARRSNQPQHFGDGTRLSIL.

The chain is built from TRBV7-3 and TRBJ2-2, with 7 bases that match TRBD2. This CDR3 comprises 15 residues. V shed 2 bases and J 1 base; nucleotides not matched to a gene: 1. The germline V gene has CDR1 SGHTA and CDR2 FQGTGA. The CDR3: CASSLLAVNTGELFF. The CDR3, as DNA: TGTGCCAGCAGCTTACTAGCGGTGAACACCGGGGAGCTGTTTTTT.

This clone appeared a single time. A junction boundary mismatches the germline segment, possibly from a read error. CDR3 sequence (DNA): TGTGCCAGCAGCCTAGCCGACAGGGTTCGGTACGAGCAGTACTTC. It specifies CASSLADRVRYEQYF. The V and J genes are TRBV7-2 and TRBJ2-7; 7 bases are a match to TRBD1. This CDR3 contains 15 residues. Germline CDR1 is SGHTA and CDR2 is FQGNSA.

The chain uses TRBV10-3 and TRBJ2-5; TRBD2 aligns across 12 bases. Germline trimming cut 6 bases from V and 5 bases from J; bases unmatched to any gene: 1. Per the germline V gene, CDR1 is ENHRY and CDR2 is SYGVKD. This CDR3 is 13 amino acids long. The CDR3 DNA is TGTGCCATCAGACTAGCGGGAGGTGAGACCCAGTACTTC. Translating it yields CAIRLAGGETQYF.

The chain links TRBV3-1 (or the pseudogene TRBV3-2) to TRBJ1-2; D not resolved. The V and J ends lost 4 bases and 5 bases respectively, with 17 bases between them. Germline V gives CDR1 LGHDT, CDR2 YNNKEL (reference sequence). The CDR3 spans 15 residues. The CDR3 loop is CASSRTGEMGYGYTF. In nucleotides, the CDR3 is TGTGCCAGCAGCCGGACGGGAGAGATGGGATATGGCTACACCTTC.

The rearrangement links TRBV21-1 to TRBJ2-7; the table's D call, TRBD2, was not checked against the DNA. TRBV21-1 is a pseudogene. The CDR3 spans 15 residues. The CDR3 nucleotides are TGTGCCTCTCTCGGGAACCCCGGGCTAGCTTACGAGCAGTACTTC. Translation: CASLGNPGLAYEQYF.

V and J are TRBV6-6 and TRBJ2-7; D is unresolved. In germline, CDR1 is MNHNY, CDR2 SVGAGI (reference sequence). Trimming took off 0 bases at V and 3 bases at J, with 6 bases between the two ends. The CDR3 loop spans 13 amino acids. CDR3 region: CASSYSSSYEQYF. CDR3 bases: TGTGCCAGCAGTTACTCGTCGAGCTACGAGCAGTACTTC.

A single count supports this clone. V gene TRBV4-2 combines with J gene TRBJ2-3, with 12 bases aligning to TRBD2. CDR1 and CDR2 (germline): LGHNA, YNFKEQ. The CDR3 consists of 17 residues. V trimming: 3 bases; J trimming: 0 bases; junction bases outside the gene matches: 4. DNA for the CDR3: TGTGCCAGCAGCCAGCCCGGACTAGCGGGAAGCACAGATACGCAGTATTTT. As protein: CASSQPGLAGSTDTQYF.

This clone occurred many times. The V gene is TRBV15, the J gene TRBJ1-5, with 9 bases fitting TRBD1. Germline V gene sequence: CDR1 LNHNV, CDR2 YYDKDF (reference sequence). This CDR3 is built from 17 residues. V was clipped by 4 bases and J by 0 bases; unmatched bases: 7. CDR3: CATSIGQGSSSNQPQHF. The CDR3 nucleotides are TGTGCCACCAGCATTGGACAGGGGAGTAGTAGCAATCAGCCCCAGCATTTT.